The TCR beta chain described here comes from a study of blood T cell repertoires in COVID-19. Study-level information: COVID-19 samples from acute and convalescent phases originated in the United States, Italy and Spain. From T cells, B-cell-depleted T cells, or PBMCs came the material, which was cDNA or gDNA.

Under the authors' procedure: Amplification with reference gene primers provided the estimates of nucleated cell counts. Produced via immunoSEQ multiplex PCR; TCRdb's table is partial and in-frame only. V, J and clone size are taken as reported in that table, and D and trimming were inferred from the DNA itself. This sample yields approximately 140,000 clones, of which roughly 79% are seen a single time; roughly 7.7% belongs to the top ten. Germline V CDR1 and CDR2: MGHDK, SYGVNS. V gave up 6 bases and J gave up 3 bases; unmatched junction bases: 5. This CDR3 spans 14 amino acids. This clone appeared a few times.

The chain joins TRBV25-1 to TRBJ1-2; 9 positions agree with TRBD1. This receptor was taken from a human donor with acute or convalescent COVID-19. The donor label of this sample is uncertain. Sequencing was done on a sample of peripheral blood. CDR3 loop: CASRSGQGHYGYTF. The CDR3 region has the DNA TGTGCCAGCAGATCGGGACAGGGACACTATGGCTACACCTTC.